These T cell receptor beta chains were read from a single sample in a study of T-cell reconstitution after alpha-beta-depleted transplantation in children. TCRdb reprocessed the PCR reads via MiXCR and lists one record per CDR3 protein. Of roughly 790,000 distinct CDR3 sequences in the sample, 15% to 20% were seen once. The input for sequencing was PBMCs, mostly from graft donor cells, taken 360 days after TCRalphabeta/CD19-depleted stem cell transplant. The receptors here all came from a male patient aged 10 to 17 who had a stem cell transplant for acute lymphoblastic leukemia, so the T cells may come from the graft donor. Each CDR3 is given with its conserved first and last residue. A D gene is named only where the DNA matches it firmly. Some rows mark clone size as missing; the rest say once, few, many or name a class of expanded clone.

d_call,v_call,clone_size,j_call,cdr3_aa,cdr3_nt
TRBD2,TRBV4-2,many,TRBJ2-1,CASSQWREGPGEQFF,TGTGCCAGCAGCCAATGGCGGGAGGGCCCCGGTGAGCAGTTCTTC
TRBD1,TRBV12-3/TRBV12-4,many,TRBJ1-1,CASSLITGAEAFF,TGTGCCAGCAGTCTAATTACAGGGGCCGAAGCTTTCTTT
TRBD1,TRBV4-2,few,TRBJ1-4,CASSRRPGQGYEKLFF,TGTGCCAGCAGCCGAAGACCGGGACAGGGATATGAAAAACTGTTTTTT
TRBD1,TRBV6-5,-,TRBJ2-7,CASSLGTGWYEQYF,TGTGCCAGCAGTTTAGGGACAGGGTGGTACGAGCAGTACTTC
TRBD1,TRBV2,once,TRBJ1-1,CAAGTGGTEAFF,TGTGCCGCCGGGACAGGTGGGACTGAAGCTTTCTTT
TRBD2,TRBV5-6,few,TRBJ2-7,CASSPGTTFTNIPLF,TGTGCCAGCAGCCCCGGGACTACCTTTACGAATATCCCCCTCTTC
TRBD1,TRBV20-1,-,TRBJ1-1,CSARGQGAVNTEAFF,TGCAGTGCACGAGGACAGGGGGCTGTGAACACTGAAGCTTTCTTT
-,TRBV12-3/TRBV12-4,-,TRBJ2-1,CASSRDIDNEQFF,TGTGCCAGCAGCCGTGACATTGACAATGAGCAGTTCTTC
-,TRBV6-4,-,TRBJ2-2,CASSGSLRGRRLIRVTGELFF,TGTGCCAGCAGTGGCTCCTTACGCGGCAGACGACTAATTCGCGTCACCGGGGAGCTGTTTTTT
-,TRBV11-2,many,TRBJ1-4,CASSSPERKLFF,TGTGCCAGCAGCTCCCCTGAGAGGAAGCTGTTTTTT
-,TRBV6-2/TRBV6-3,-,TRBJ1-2,CASRDLRTAANYGYTF,TGTGCCAGCAGGGATTTGAGGACAGCAGCTAACTATGGCTACACCTTC
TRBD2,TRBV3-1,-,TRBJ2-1,CASSPYSSGEQFF,TGTGCCAGCAGCCCGTATTCTAGCGGTGAGCAGTTCTTC
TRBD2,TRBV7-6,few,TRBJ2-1,CASSKRTSGTYSYNEQFF,TGTGCCAGCAGCAAAAGGACTAGCGGGACCTACTCCTACAATGAGCAGTTCTTC
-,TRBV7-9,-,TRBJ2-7,CASSFARQADSSYEQYF,TGTGCCAGCAGCTTCGCGAGACAGGCGGATTCCTCCTACGAGCAGTACTTC
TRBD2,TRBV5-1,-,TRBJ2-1,CASSLVAGTSGSTEQFF,TGCGCCAGCAGCTTGGTCGCCGGGACTAGCGGGAGCACTGAGCAGTTCTTC
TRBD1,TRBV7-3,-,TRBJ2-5,CASSLTGQGAQETQYF,TGTGCCAGCAGCTTAACGGGTCAGGGGGCGCAGGAGACCCAGTACTTC
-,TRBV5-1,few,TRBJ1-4,CASSSRDPNEKLFF,TGCGCCAGCAGCTCCCGGGACCCCAATGAAAAACTGTTTTTT
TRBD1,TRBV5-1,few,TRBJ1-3,CASSLDRGRDTIYF,TGCGCCAGCAGCTTGGACAGGGGCAGGGACACCATATATTTT
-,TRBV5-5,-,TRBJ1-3,CASSLLGPSSGNTIYF,TGTGCCAGCAGCTTGTTGGGGCCGAGCTCTGGAAACACCATATATTTT
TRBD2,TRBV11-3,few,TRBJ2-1,CGGSGAGVDEQFF,TGTGGGGGTAGTGGTGCGGGAGTGGATGAGCAGTTCTTC
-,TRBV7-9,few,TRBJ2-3,CASSLEILALSADTQYF,TGTGCCAGCAGCTTAGAAATCTTGGCGCTAAGTGCAGATACGCAGTATTTT
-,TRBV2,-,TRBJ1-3,CASSDPSWGMESGNTIYF,TGTGCCAGCAGTGACCCCTCGTGGGGAATGGAATCTGGAAACACCATATATTTT
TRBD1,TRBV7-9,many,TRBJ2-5,CASNGVTGGQETQYF,TGTGCCAGCAACGGGGTTACAGGGGGACAAGAGACCCAGTACTTC
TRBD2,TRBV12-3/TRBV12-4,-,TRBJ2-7,CASSLVGGTSGRYSSYEQYF,TGTGCCAGCAGTTTAGTTGGCGGGACTAGCGGGAGGTACAGCTCCTACGAGCAGTACTTC
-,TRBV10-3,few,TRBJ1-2,CAIRRGPKNYGYTF,TGTGCCATCAGGCGGGGGCCAAAGAACTATGGCTACACCTTC
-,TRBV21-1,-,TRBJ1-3,CASSKGLSGNTIYF,TGTGCCAGCAGCAAAGGGCTCTCTGGAAACACCATATATTTT
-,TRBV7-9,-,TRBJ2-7,CASSPLNGTIYEQYF,TGTGCCAGCAGCCCCTTAAACGGGACAATATACGAGCAGTACTTC
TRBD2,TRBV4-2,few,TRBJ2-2,CASSQDGLAVSTGELFF,TGTGCCAGCAGCCAAGATGGGCTAGCGGTCTCGACCGGGGAGCTGTTTTTT
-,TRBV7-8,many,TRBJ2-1,CASSSGPENEQFF,TGTGCCAGCAGCTCCGGGCCCGAGAATGAGCAGTTCTTC
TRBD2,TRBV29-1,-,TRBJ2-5,CSWTSGVQETQYF,TGCAGCTGGACTAGCGGGGTTCAAGAGACCCAGTACTTC
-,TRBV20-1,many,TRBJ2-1,CSALGGRMNEQFF,TGCAGTGCCCTCGGGGGTAGGATGAATGAGCAGTTCTTC
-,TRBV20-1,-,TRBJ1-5,CSARGAGPLGQPQHF,TGCAGTGCTAGAGGTGCAGGGCCACTTGGGCAGCCCCAGCATTTT
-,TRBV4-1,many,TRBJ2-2,CASSQVENTGELFF,TGCGCCAGCAGCCAGGTCGAGAACACCGGGGAGCTGTTTTTT
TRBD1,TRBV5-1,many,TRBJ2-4,CASSVGTGQGIQYF,TGCGCCAGCAGCGTAGGGACAGGTCAGGGCATTCAGTACTTC
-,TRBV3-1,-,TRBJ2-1,CASSQDRWGRPYNEQFF,TGTGCCAGCAGCCAAGATCGATGGGGGAGGCCCTACAATGAGCAGTTCTTC
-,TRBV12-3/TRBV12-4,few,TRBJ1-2,CASSVLWASNYGYTF,TGTGCCAGCAGTGTGTTGTGGGCAAGTAACTATGGCTACACCTTC
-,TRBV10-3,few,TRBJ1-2,CAISEERVYGYTF,TGTGCCATCAGTGAGGAGAGGGTCTATGGCTACACCTTC
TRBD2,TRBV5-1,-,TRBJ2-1,CASSGGLAGRNEQFF,TGCGCCAGCAGCGGGGGACTAGCGGGAAGGAATGAGCAGTTCTTC
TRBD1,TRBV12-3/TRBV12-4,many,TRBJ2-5,CASSFLDRVGTQYF,TGTGCCAGCAGTTTCCTGGACAGGGTGGGGACCCAGTACTTC
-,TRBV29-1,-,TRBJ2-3,CSVEDHGADTQYF,TGCAGCGTTGAAGACCACGGGGCAGATACGCAGTATTTT
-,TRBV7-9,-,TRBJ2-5,CASSATGPYQETQYF,TGTGCCAGCAGCGCAACAGGGCCGTACCAAGAGACCCAGTACTTC
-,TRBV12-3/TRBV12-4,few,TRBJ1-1,CASSPAPRGVNTEAFF,TGTGCCAGCAGTCCGGCCCCTAGGGGGGTGAACACTGAAGCTTTCTTT